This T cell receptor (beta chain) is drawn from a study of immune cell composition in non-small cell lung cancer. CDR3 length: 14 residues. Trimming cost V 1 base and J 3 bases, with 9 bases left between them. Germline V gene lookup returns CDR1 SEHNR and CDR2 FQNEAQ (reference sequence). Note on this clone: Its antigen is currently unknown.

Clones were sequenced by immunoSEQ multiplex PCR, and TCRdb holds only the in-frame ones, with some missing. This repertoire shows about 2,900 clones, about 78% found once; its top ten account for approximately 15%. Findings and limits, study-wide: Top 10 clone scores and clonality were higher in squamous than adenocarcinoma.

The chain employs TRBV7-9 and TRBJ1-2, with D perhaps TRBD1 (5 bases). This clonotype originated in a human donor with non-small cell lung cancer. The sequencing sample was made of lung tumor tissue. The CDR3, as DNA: TGTGCCAGCAGCTTAGTGGCGACAGACTATGGCTACACCTTC. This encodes CASSLVATDYGYTF.